A selection of T cell receptor beta chains follows, all from one sample in a study of T-cell memory formation after mild COVID-19. TCRdb independently ran MiXCR on the 5' RACE reads; one entry per CDR3 protein. The sample lists about 560,000 distinct CDR3 sequences; roughly a sixth were seen once. The source material was PBMCs or a T cell subset sorted from them (not recorded which). The receptors come from an adult woman who had mild COVID-19 (a few samples of this study predate the infection). Cell type and time point are not known. Each CDR3 is given with its conserved first and last residue. D genes are given only for firm matches. Part of the rows lack a size; the others show once, few, many or a class for expanded clones.

d_gene: -
j_gene: TRBJ1-2
abundance: few
v_gene: TRBV4-3
CDR3aa: CASSQVIGVGGYTF
CDR3nt: TGCGCCAGCAGCCAAGTTATAGGTGTAGGTGGCTACACCTTC

d_gene: -
j_gene: TRBJ2-7
abundance: -
v_gene: TRBV3-1
CDR3aa: CASSQGTVAYEQYF
CDR3nt: TGTGCCAGCAGCCAAGGTACGGTCGCCTACGAGCAGTACTTC

d_gene: TRBD1
j_gene: TRBJ2-1
abundance: few
v_gene: TRBV7-2
CDR3aa: CASSLAGLFRGLNYNEQFF
CDR3nt: TGTGCCAGCAGCTTAGCGGGCCTCTTCAGGGGGCTGAACTACAATGAGCAGTTCTTC

d_gene: -
j_gene: TRBJ1-2
abundance: few
v_gene: TRBV14
CDR3aa: CASSQDPGETNYGYTF
CDR3nt: TGTGCCAGCAGCCAAGATCCAGGGGAAACTAACTATGGCTACACCTTC

d_gene: -
j_gene: TRBJ2-7
abundance: -
v_gene: TRBV30
CDR3aa: CAWLSRRGANEQYF
CDR3nt: TGTGCCTGGCTAAGCCGACGGGGAGCGAACGAGCAGTACTTC

d_gene: -
j_gene: TRBJ2-7
abundance: many
v_gene: TRBV30
CDR3aa: CAWSVYSEQYF
CDR3nt: TGTGCCTGGAGTGTATATTCCGAGCAGTACTTC

d_gene: -
j_gene: TRBJ1-6
abundance: few
v_gene: TRBV5-8
CDR3aa: CASSSGTGYNSPLHF
CDR3nt: TGTGCCAGCAGCTCCGGGACGGGTTATAATTCACCCCTCCACTTT

d_gene: -
j_gene: TRBJ1-3
abundance: few
v_gene: TRBV12-3/TRBV12-4
CDR3aa: CASSPSGRRSGNTIYF
CDR3nt: TGTGCCAGCAGTCCTTCGGGACGACGCTCTGGAAACACCATATATTTT

d_gene: -
j_gene: TRBJ1-1
abundance: -
v_gene: TRBV20-1
CDR3aa: CSARDLARGNTEAFF
CDR3nt: TGCAGTGCTAGAGATCTGGCCAGGGGGAACACTGAAGCTTTCTTT

d_gene: -
j_gene: TRBJ2-5
abundance: -
v_gene: TRBV7-3
CDR3aa: CASSLTATRQETQYF
CDR3nt: TGTGCCAGCAGCTTAACAGCTACTAGGCAGGAGACCCAGTACTTC

d_gene: -
j_gene: TRBJ2-7
abundance: few
v_gene: TRBV9
CDR3aa: CASSVAQRTYEQYF
CDR3nt: TGTGCCAGCAGCGTAGCACAGCGAACCTACGAGCAGTACTTC

d_gene: -
j_gene: TRBJ1-2
abundance: -
v_gene: TRBV5-1
CDR3aa: CASSLAGQENYGYTF
CDR3nt: TGCGCCAGCAGCTTGGCCGGCCAGGAAAACTATGGCTACACCTTC

d_gene: -
j_gene: TRBJ1-6
abundance: -
v_gene: TRBV5-1
CDR3aa: CASSLSPGYSPLHF
CDR3nt: TGCGCCAGCAGCTTGTCTCCGGGTTATTCACCCCTCCACTTT

d_gene: -
j_gene: TRBJ2-1
abundance: -
v_gene: TRBV11-1
CDR3aa: CASSLGPLFNNEQFF
CDR3nt: TGTGCCAGCAGCTTGGGTCCTCTCTTTAACAATGAGCAGTTCTTC

d_gene: TRBD2
j_gene: TRBJ2-7
abundance: -
v_gene: TRBV2
CDR3aa: CASSLPLAGAYEQYF
CDR3nt: TGTGCCAGCAGTCTTCCCCTAGCGGGGGCCTACGAGCAGTACTTC

d_gene: -
j_gene: TRBJ2-3
abundance: -
v_gene: TRBV6-1
CDR3aa: CASSALQGGTDTQYF
CDR3nt: TGTGCCAGCAGTGCGCTACAGGGAGGCACAGATACGCAGTATTTT

d_gene: -
j_gene: TRBJ2-3
abundance: few
v_gene: TRBV7-3
CDR3aa: CASSLSSAGITDTQYF
CDR3nt: TGTGCCAGCAGCTTAAGTTCTGCCGGGATCACAGATACGCAGTATTTT

d_gene: TRBD2
j_gene: TRBJ2-2
abundance: -
v_gene: TRBV5-1
CDR3aa: CASSWSGRSGTGELFF
CDR3nt: TGCGCCAGCAGCTGGAGCGGGAGGTCGGGGACCGGGGAGCTGTTTTTT

d_gene: TRBD1
j_gene: TRBJ2-7
abundance: few
v_gene: TRBV29-1
CDR3aa: CSAWRTGYYEQYF
CDR3nt: TGCAGCGCCTGGAGGACAGGGTATTACGAGCAGTACTTC

d_gene: TRBD1
j_gene: TRBJ2-1
abundance: many
v_gene: TRBV12-3/TRBV12-4
CDR3aa: CASSVPGQGVGEQFF
CDR3nt: TGTGCCAGCAGTGTTCCGGGACAGGGGGTTGGTGAGCAGTTCTTC

d_gene: -
j_gene: TRBJ2-1
abundance: few
v_gene: TRBV4-2
CDR3aa: CASSQELDSRVEQFF
CDR3nt: TGTGCCAGCAGCCAAGAGTTGGACTCGAGGGTTGAGCAGTTCTTC

d_gene: -
j_gene: TRBJ1-2
abundance: -
v_gene: TRBV29-1
CDR3aa: CSVVGERGYGYTF
CDR3nt: TGCAGCGTTGTGGGGGAACGGGGCTATGGCTACACCTTC

d_gene: -
j_gene: TRBJ2-3
abundance: -
v_gene: TRBV29-1
CDR3aa: CSVTSSSTDTQYF
CDR3nt: TGCAGCGTCACTAGCTCGAGCACAGATACGCAGTATTTT

d_gene: -
j_gene: TRBJ2-7
abundance: once
v_gene: TRBV7-6
CDR3aa: CASSPGRISYEQYF
CDR3nt: TGTGCCAGCAGCCCGGGACGTATATCGTACGAGCAGTACTTC